The 3 T cell receptor beta chains below all came from one sample that was sequenced in a study of cytotoxic CD8 clonotypes in ibrutinib-treated CLL. Here immunoSEQ multiplex PCR was the method, and the copy in TCRdb shows in-frame clones only, minus some. Of approximately 330,000 clones listed, about 80% are singletons. The sample consisted of PBMCs, taken before ibrutinib treatment. The source is a human donor with chronic lymphocytic leukemia.

The CDR3 sequence: CASSLGRGPYEQYF. The CDR3 coding sequence is TGTGCCAGCAGCTTAGGCCGAGGCCCCTACGAGCAGTACTTC. V gene TRBV13 combines with J gene TRBJ2-7, with no clear D. In germline, CDR1 is PRHDT, CDR2 FYEKMQ (reference sequence). The CDR3 sequence is 14 residues long. Trimming took 0 bases from V and 2 from J, leaving 8 bases between them.

V is TRBV9 and J is TRBJ1-1; 8 bases align to TRBD1. This CDR3 region has 15 residues. CDR1 SGDLS and CDR2 YYNGEE come from the germline V gene. V lost 3 bases and J lost 4; bases outside the gene matches: 8. The CDR3 DNA follows: TGTGCCAGCAGCGAACATCTTACAGGGGGCACTGAAGCTTTCTTT. Translation: CASSEHLTGGTEAFF.

The gene calls are TRBV7-6 and TRBJ2-7, with TRBD2 matching 10 bases. The CDR3 loop spans 16 amino acids. Trimming at V came to 1 base and at J to 2 bases, leaving 5 bases not matched to a gene. From germline, CDR1 is SGHVS and CDR2 FNYEAQ. The CDR3 protein is CASSLGLAGGAYEQYF. In nucleotides, the CDR3 is TGTGCCAGCAGCTTAGGCTTAGCGGGAGGAGCCTACGAGCAGTACTTC.